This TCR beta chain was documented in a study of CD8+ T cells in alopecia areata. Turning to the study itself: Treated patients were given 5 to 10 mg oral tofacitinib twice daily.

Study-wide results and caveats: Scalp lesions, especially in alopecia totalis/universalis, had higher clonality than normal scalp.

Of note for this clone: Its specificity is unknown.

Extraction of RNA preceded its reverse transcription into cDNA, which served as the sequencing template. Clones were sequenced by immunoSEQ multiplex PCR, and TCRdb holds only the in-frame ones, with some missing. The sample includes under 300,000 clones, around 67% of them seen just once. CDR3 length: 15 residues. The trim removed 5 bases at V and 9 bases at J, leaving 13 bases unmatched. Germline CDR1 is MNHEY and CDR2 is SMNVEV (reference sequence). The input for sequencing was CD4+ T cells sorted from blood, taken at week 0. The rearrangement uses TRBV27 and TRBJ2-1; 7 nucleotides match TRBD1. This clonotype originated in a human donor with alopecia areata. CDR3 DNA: TGTGCCAGCAGTCCCGACAGGGTGGGGCTCGCTGAGCAGTTCTTC. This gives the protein CASSPDRVGLAEQFF.